This T cell receptor beta chain was recovered during a study of human T cells and chemical hapten exposure. Study as a whole: DPC at 0.01% went onto the upper back in patch tests, read at 6 days. Women made up most patients, who had alopecia areata, totalis or universalis.

The V gene's germline CDR1 is SQVTM and CDR2 ANQGSEA. Between the trimmed V and J ends, which lost 4 bases and 1 base, there was a span of 10 bases. The CDR3 has 13 residues. Time point indicated: patch test 2, 6 weeks after DPC sensitization. The treatment denotes: therapeutic diphenylcyclopropenone sensitization with weekly scalp DPC. TCRdb used MiXCR to reprocess the RACE reads, holding one entry per CDR3 protein. The sample lists around 360,000 distinct CDR3 sequences, just under 6.5% occurring once. This clonotype has ten or more counts. The source material was whole blood, sampled in connection with sensitization to the hapten diphenylcyclopropenone (DPC). This receptor was obtained from a woman aged 18-30 years with alopecia areata. Some clones in this sample may be carry-over from other donors' samples. The V and J genes are TRBV29-1 and TRBJ2-5, with D hard to call. The CDR3: CSVGQTPQETQYF. CDR3 coding DNA: TGCAGCGTTGGGCAGACACCCCAAGAGACCCAGTACTTC.